Presented here are 22 T cell receptor beta chains from one specimen sequenced in a study of shared clonotypes between healthy human individuals. TCRdb keeps only in-frame clones here, not all; method: immunoSEQ multiplex PCR. The table has some 1,100,000 clones, about 80% seen once. Sequencing was done on a sample of memory CD4+ T cells from PBMCs. Subset of the sample: CD45RA-negative fraction. The receptors derive from a young man in good health. Some clones in this sample may be carry-over from other donors' samples.

The rearrangement joins TRBV5-8 to TRBJ2-6, with D uncertain. The CDR3 loop spans 17 amino acids. CDR1 SGHTS and CDR2 YDEGEE come from the germline V gene. The V end was cut by 6 bases, the J end by 5 bases, with 21 bases between. The CDR3 spells CASKLGPTQSRANVLTF. The CDR3 DNA is TGTGCCAGCAAACTCGGTCCCACACAAAGTCGGGCCAACGTCCTGACTTTC.

The chain is built from TRBV7-8 and TRBJ1-5; D is uncertain. With 1 base removed from V and 9 bases from J, the gap between germline ends came to 10 bases. The CDR3 runs to 13 residues. Germline assignment: CDR1 SGHVS and CDR2 FQNEAQ. The chain's CDR3 is CASSLGQSAPQHF. The CDR3 nucleotides are TGTGCCAGCAGCTTAGGGCAGTCAGCGCCCCAGCATTTT.

The chain joins TRBV27 to TRBJ1-1; D remains unclear. V was trimmed by 1 base and J by 0 bases, leaving 6 bases between them. The CDR3 length is 14 residues. The germline V gene has CDR1 MNHEY and CDR2 SMNVEV (reference sequence). The CDR3: CASSLYGLNTEAFF. In DNA, the CDR3 is TGTGCCAGCAGTTTATATGGACTGAACACTGAAGCTTTCTTT.

The genes are TRBV18 and TRBJ1-1; 8 positions match TRBD1. V was pared by 4 bases and J by 0 bases, with 4 bases of the junction left unmatched. The CDR3 is 15 residues long. Germline lookup yields CDR1 KGHSH and CDR2 LQKENI. The CDR3 spells CASSLGQAMNTEAFF. As DNA, the CDR3 is TGTGCCAGCTCACTGGGACAGGCGATGAACACTGAAGCTTTCTTT.

The rearrangement uses TRBV7-3 and TRBJ2-6; D not certain. Germline CDR1 and CDR2: SGHTA and FQGTGA. The V gene lost 2 bases and the J gene lost 4 bases, with 9 bases spanning the gap. The CDR3 consists of 15 residues. CDR3 sequence: CASSLLPEGANVLTF. CDR3 DNA sequence: TGTGCCAGCAGCTTACTCCCAGAGGGGGCCAACGTCCTGACTTTC.

The chain is built from TRBV4-1 and TRBJ1-4, with 7 bases fitting TRBD1. V lost 5 bases and J lost 6; bases outside the gene matches: 15. This CDR3 is built from 17 residues. CDR1 and CDR2 from the germline V gene are MGHRA and YSYEKL. The CDR3 region is CASSIRASGGSDEKLFF. For the CDR3, the DNA is TGCGCCAGCAGCATCAGGGCTTCAGGGGGGAGTGATGAAAAACTGTTTTTT.

This clone was picked up one time. The chain has TRBV18 and TRBJ2-2; D possibly uses TRBD1 or TRBD2 (6 bases each). Trimming removed 3 bases from V and 4 bases from J, with 18 bases in between. The germline CDR1 and CDR2 sequences are KGHSH and LQKENI. This CDR3 has 17 residues. The CDR3: CASSPTGGAGSTGELFF. The DNA of the CDR3 is TGTGCCAGCTCACCGACCGGGGGCGCAGGAAGCACCGGGGAGCTGTTTTTT.

The rearrangement joins TRBV6-6 to TRBJ1-2; D is perhaps TRBD1 (5 bases). This CDR3 has 15 residues. With 1 base removed from V and 8 bases from J, the gap between germline ends came to 17 bases. The germline gives CDR1 MNHNY, CDR2 SVGAGI (reference sequence). This chain's CDR3 is CASSYWPQGGEGYTF. CDR3 DNA: TGTGCCAGCAGTTACTGGCCCCAGGGAGGTGAGGGCTACACCTTC.

Concerning this clone: A read error is possible here, since a much larger clone lies one base away. The chain has TRBV6-1 and TRBJ2-7; 7 positions agree with TRBD1. Germline V gives CDR1 MNHNS, CDR2 SASEGT. CDR3 size: 13 residues. V shed 5 bases, J shed 0 bases, and the junction held 1 base outside the gene matches. CDR3 in amino acids: CASSRQGSYEQYF. In nucleotides, the CDR3 is TGTGCCAGCAGTAGACAGGGCTCCTACGAGCAGTACTTC.

The chain uses TRBV18 and TRBJ2-7, with TRBD1 matching 10 bases. The germline CDR1 and CDR2 sequences are KGHSH and LQKENI. V was clipped by 2 bases and J by 6 bases; unmatched bases: 16. The CDR3 covers 18 residues. The DNA of the CDR3 is TGTGCCAGCTCACCATATAGCTTAGCCGGGACAGGGGCCCGCGAGCAGTACTTC. It specifies CASSPYSLAGTGAREQYF.

CDR3 region: CASSLGYRLNTEAFF. The CDR3, as DNA: TGTGCCAGCAGCTTGGGGTACAGGTTGAACACTGAAGCTTTCTTT. This rearrangement joins TRBV5-6 to TRBJ1-1; a weak D match, TRBD1 (5 bases). V lost 0 bases and J 0 bases, leaving 9 bases between the germline ends. Germline loops: CDR1 SGHDT, CDR2 YYEEEE. This CDR3 has 15 residues.

The V and J genes are TRBV11-2 and TRBJ2-1; the D gene is possibly TRBD2 (6 bases). V gave up 5 bases and J gave up 13 bases, with 21 bases separating them. The CDR3 totals 14 residues. Germline values: CDR1 SGHAT, CDR2 FQNNGV. This chain's CDR3 is CASSLRSSPGTQFF. In DNA, the CDR3 is TGTGCCAGCAGCCTTAGATCAAGTCCCGGGACTCAGTTCTTC.

The genes are TRBV19 and TRBJ2-3, with D uncertain. Germline V gives CDR1 LNHDA, CDR2 SQIVND (reference sequence). Deletions cut 4 bases from V and 8 bases from J, with 10 bases between. CDR3 length: 12 amino acids. The chain's CDR3 is CASSSSTLTQYF. DNA of the CDR3: TGTGCCAGTAGTAGTAGTACCCTTACGCAGTATTTT.

With respect to this clone: In the same sample, other DNA sequences code for this CDR3. This chain uses TRBV18 with TRBJ2-5; D not certain. This CDR3 contains 13 residues. The germline V gene has CDR1 KGHSH and CDR2 LQKENI. V lost 0 bases, J lost 0 bases, and 2 bases lay in between. The CDR3 loop is CASSPPNQETQYF. CDR3 in DNA: TGTGCCAGCTCACCACCGAACCAAGAGACCCAGTACTTC. Drawing the rest from reference TRBV18 and TRBJ2-5, the complete variable domain is NAGVMQNPRHLVRRRGQEARLRCSPMKGHSHVYWYRQLPEEGLKFMVYLQKENIIDESGMPKERFSAEFPKEGPSILRIQQVVRGDSAAYFCASSPPNQETQYFGPGTRLLVL.

The chain carries TRBV28 and TRBJ1-4; no reliable D call. With 5 bases removed from V and 7 bases from J, the gap between germline ends came to 14 bases. Germline loops: CDR1 MDHEN, CDR2 SYDVKM. This CDR3 has 14 amino acids. The DNA of the CDR3 is TGTGCCAGCAGTCCGGCGGGTGTACGTGAAAAACTGTTTTTT. Protein sequence: CASSPAGVREKLFF.

The count of this clone is one. V is TRBV7-2 and J is TRBJ2-5, with D possibly TRBD2 on 5 matching bases. Per the germline V gene, CDR1 is SGHTA and CDR2 is FQGNSA. Trimming removed 6 bases from V and 0 bases from J, with 11 bases in between. This CDR3 spans 14 amino acids. CDR3 nucleotide sequence: TGTGCCAGCAGTACACCGGGAAACCAAGAGACCCAGTACTTC. It translates to CASSTPGNQETQYF.

The genes are TRBV5-1 and TRBJ2-3; no definite D call. The CDR3 consists of 15 residues. The germline V gene encodes CDR1 SGHRS and CDR2 YFSETQ. Deletions cut 3 bases from V and 0 bases from J, with 11 bases between. For the CDR3, the DNA is TGCGCCAGCAGCTCCTTAACACTTAGCACAGATACGCAGTATTTT. The encoded protein is CASSSLTLSTDTQYF.

The chain joins TRBV30 to TRBJ1-2, with 8 bases aligning to TRBD1. J lost 5 bases, V lost 2 bases, and 4 bases had no gene match. This CDR3 contains 13 residues. Germline V gene data show CDR1 as GTSNPN and CDR2 as SVGIG (reference sequence). The CDR3 here is CAWSIRGLYGYTF. CDR3 DNA: TGTGCCTGGAGTATCAGGGGGCTGTATGGCTACACCTTC. The variable domain in full, completed from reference TRBV30 and TRBJ1-2, reads SQTIHQWPATLVQPVGSPLSLECTVEGTSNPNLYWYRQAAGRGLQLLFYSVGIGQISSEVPQNLSASRPQDRQFILSSKKLLLSDSGFYLCAWSIRGLYGYTFGSGTRLTVV.

This CDR3 reads CASSPQFGTEAFF. In DNA form, the CDR3 reads TGTGCCAGCAGCCCTCAATTTGGCACTGAAGCTTTCTTT. V gene TRBV7-6 combines with J gene TRBJ1-1; no reliable D call. The CDR3 covers 13 residues. The ends were cut back, 5 bases at V and 4 bases at J, with 11 bases in the middle. CDR1 and CDR2 (germline): SGHVS, FNYEAQ.

CDR3 coding DNA: TGTGCCAGCACCAAAGATGCAGGGTGGTCCTACGAGCAGTACTTC. Protein product: CASTKDAGWSYEQYF. V and J are TRBV7-2 and TRBJ2-7; perhaps TRBD1 as D (5 bases). Germline V gene data show CDR1 as SGHTA and CDR2 as FQGNSA. Trimming stripped 7 bases from V and 1 base from J, with 17 bases between. The CDR3 covers 15 residues.

Details on this clone: A far larger clone differs by one base, so this is likely a read error. In the same sample, other DNA sequences code for this CDR3. The rearrangement joins TRBV5-6 to TRBJ2-5; 9 bases map to TRBD1. The CDR3 extends over 15 amino acids. CDR1 and CDR2 from the germline V gene are SGHDT and YYEEEE. The CDR3 sequence is CASSLDRGRGETQYF. The CDR3 DNA is TGTGCCAGCAGCTTGGACAGGGGGCGCGGGGAGACTCAGTACTTC.

This sequence joins TRBV11-2 and TRBJ2-7; D not resolved. V lost 2 bases, J lost 7 bases, and 15 bases lay in between. Germline V CDR1 and CDR2: SGHAT, FQNNGV. CDR3 length: 14 amino acids. The CDR3 sequence is CASSLSLDIWEQYF. CDR3 DNA sequence: TGTGCCAGCAGCTTATCGCTAGATATATGGGAGCAGTACTTC.